This passage covers 17 T cell receptor beta chains from one sample sequenced in a study of blood T cell repertoires in COVID-19. Profiled with immunoSEQ multiplex PCR; TCRdb holds only in-frame clones, not every one. The table has approximately 300,000 clones, 70% to 90% seen once. The specimen was PBMCs or T cells enriched from blood (not recorded which). The receptors were sampled from a woman aged 25 to 39 who had recovered from COVID-19.

This chain joins TRBV5-1 and TRBJ2-7; 7 bases agree with TRBD2. V trimming: 0 bases; J trimming: 2 bases; junction bases outside the gene matches: 5. The CDR3 totals 15 residues. The germline V gene encodes CDR1 SGHRS and CDR2 YFSETQ. CDR3 loop: CASSLGLAPAYEQYF. CDR3 coding DNA: TGCGCCAGCAGCTTGGGACTAGCCCCCGCCTACGAGCAGTACTTC.

The genes are TRBV11-3 and TRBJ2-7, with 7 bases fitting TRBD1. The CDR3 spans 15 residues. V lost 1 base to trimming and J lost 3 bases; unmatched junction nucleotides: 6. Germline CDR1 reads SGHNT; CDR2 reads YENEEA. The CDR3 loop is CASSLGGQGVYEQYF. Written as DNA, the CDR3 is TGTGCCAGCAGCTTAGGCGGTCAGGGGGTCTACGAGCAGTACTTC.

This chain connects TRBV3-1 (or the pseudogene TRBV3-2) to TRBJ2-5; possible D gene TRBD2, 6 bases. The CDR3 has 14 residues. V lost 0 bases to trimming and J lost 5 bases, with 10 bases between them. Germline-derived CDR1 and CDR2 are LGHDT and YNNKEL (reference sequence). This CDR3 reads CASSQDLAPETQYF. The CDR3 coding sequence is TGTGCCAGCAGCCAAGATCTAGCGCCGGAGACCCAGTACTTC.

The rearrangement joins TRBV18 to TRBJ2-7; 12 positions agree with TRBD1. Germline V gene data show CDR1 as KGHSH and CDR2 as LQKENI. Germline trimming cut 3 bases from V and 6 bases from J; bases unmatched to any gene: 6. CDR3 length equals 15 residues. The chain's CDR3 is CASSPGQGALGEQYF. CDR3 DNA sequence: TGTGCCAGCTCACCGGGACAGGGGGCCTTGGGCGAGCAGTACTTC.

This clone was counted between two and nine times. The V call is TRBV27, the J call TRBJ1-1, with 8 nucleotides matching TRBD1. The CDR3 has 16 amino acids. Trimming cost V 7 bases and J 3 bases; bases outside gene matches: 13. Germline V gene lookup returns CDR1 MNHEY and CDR2 SMNVEV (reference sequence). CDR3 residues: CASNRPGQGKDTEAFF. CDR3 bases: TGTGCCAGCAATCGTCCCGGACAGGGCAAGGACACTGAAGCTTTCTTT.

The genes are TRBV13 and TRBJ1-2, with a tentative D call TRBD1 (5 bases). The CDR3 runs to 17 residues. The V gene's germline CDR1 is PRHDT and CDR2 FYEKMQ (reference sequence). V was pared by 10 bases and J by 4 bases, with 28 bases between. CDR3 coding DNA: TGTGCCAAAAGTAGGGGTGGGGTTGCCCCGGCCAGCTATGGCTACACCTTC. It encodes CAKSRGGVAPASYGYTF.

V usage is TRBV10-3 and J usage is TRBJ1-2; D unclear. V shed 4 bases and J shed 5 bases, with 14 bases lying between them. The CDR3 runs 14 residues. Germline CDR1 reads ENHRY; CDR2 reads SYGVKD. The DNA of the CDR3 is TGTGCCATCAGTGTGGGAGCTTCTGGGTATGGCTACACCTTC. Protein sequence: CAISVGASGYGYTF.

The rearrangement uses TRBV30 and TRBJ1-1, with no clear D. Germline V lookup: CDR1 GTSNPN, CDR2 SVGIG (reference sequence). The CDR3 length is 11 residues. Between the trimmed V and J ends, which lost 1 base and 3 bases, there was a span of 3 bases. As DNA, the CDR3 is TGTGCCTGGAGTGCGGACACTGAAGCTTTCTTT. This encodes CAWSADTEAFF.

This clone was seen a single time. This chain's CDR3 is CASSADRITGELFF. The DNA for the CDR3 is TGTGCCAGCAGCGCGGACAGGATCACCGGGGAGCTGTTTTTT. V usage is TRBV9 and J usage is TRBJ2-2; the match to TRBD1 covers 7 bases. J was trimmed by 4 bases and V by 3 bases; bases with no gene match: 3. Looked up from germline, CDR1 is SGDLS and CDR2 is YYNGEE. This CDR3 has 14 residues.

The CDR3 region has the DNA TGCGCCAGCAGCTCGGAAGGACAGTTAAGAGTTTCAGATACGCAGTATTTT. Translating it yields CASSSEGQLRVSDTQYF. This chain uses TRBV5-1 with TRBJ2-3, with a weak D call TRBD1 (6 bases). V shed 3 bases and J shed 4 bases, with 21 bases lying between them. Per germline, CDR1 SGHRS and CDR2 YFSETQ. The CDR3 runs to 17 residues.

The J gene is TRBJ1-6, the V gene TRBV7-9, with D unresolved. This CDR3 comprises 16 residues. Trimming took off 5 bases at V and 3 bases at J, with 14 bases between the two ends. Germline-derived CDR1 and CDR2 are SEHNR and FQNEAQ (reference sequence). The DNA of the CDR3 is TGTGCCAGCAGCCCGCCGGCAGGTTACTATAATTCACCCCTCCACTTT. Translating it yields CASSPPAGYYNSPLHF.

The rearrangement links TRBV5-1 to TRBJ1-2; TRBD1 matches at 8 bases. The CDR3 covers 15 residues. Germline V gives CDR1 SGHRS, CDR2 YFSETQ. V lost 3 bases and J lost 7; bases outside the gene matches: 11. The CDR3 reads CASSSEPGGRGGYTF. The CDR3 bases are TGCGCCAGCAGCTCAGAACCAGGGGGCCGGGGTGGCTACACCTTC.

V and J are TRBV4-2 and TRBJ2-1, with 15 bases that match TRBD2. The CDR3 loop spans 18 amino acids. Germline values: CDR1 LGHNA, CDR2 YNFKEQ. Losses at the gene ends were 1 base for V and 2 bases for J; bases not matched to a gene: 3. The CDR3 DNA sequence: TGTGCCAGCAGCCAAGCCCGGACTAGCGGGGGGGCCTACAATGAGCAGTTCTTC. This translates into CASSQARTSGGAYNEQFF.

V gene TRBV5-4 combines with J gene TRBJ2-5; D is perhaps TRBD1 (5 bases). The CDR3 spans 17 residues. Trimming removed 4 bases at V and 1 base at J, with 20 bases between. The germline gives CDR1 SGHNT, CDR2 YYREEE (reference sequence). CDR3 bases: TGTGCCAGCAGCGGCACCGGGCCCCAAGGGGCCCAAGAGACCCAGTACTTC. Encoded protein: CASSGTGPQGAQETQYF.

This clone was detected once. This sequence joins TRBV7-3 and TRBJ1-2; 8 positions match TRBD1. The J segment lost 6 bases and the V segment lost 2 bases, leaving 14 bases of the junction unmatched. From germline, CDR1 is SGHTA and CDR2 FQGTGA. There are 17 residues in the CDR3. The CDR3 DNA reads TGTGCCAGCAGCTTAGTTCCGGGACAGGAGGGGGTCCATGGCTACACCTTC. This encodes CASSLVPGQEGVHGYTF.

The V and J genes are TRBV27 and TRBJ1-2; 7 bases align to TRBD1. After removal of 3 bases from V and 2 bases from J, the junction contained 6 bases not matched to a gene. The CDR3 is made up of 15 amino acids. Germline V CDR1 and CDR2: MNHEY, SMNVEV (reference sequence). CDR3 in DNA: TGTGCCAGCAGTTTTGGTGGCAGGGGGAACTATGGCTACACCTTC. Its translation is CASSFGGRGNYGYTF.

The chain carries TRBV7-2 and TRBJ2-2; D might be TRBD1 (5 bases). V was shortened by 2 bases and J by 4 bases, with 8 bases between the two germline ends. The CDR3 has 14 amino acids. In germline, CDR1 is SGHTA, CDR2 FQGNSA. As DNA, the CDR3 is TGTGCCAGCAGCTTACTCCAGGGCACCGGGGAGCTGTTTTTT. Encoded protein: CASSLLQGTGELFF.